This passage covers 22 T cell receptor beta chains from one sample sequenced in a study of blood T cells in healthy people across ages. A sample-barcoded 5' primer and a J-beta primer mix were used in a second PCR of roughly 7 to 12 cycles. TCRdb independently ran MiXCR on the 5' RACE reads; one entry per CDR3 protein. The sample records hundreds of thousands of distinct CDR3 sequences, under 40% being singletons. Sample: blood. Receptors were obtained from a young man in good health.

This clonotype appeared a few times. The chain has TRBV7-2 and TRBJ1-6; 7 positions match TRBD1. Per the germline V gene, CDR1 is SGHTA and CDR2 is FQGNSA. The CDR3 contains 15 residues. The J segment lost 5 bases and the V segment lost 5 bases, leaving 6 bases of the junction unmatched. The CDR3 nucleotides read TGTGCCAGCAGCCCCCGACAGGGAAATAATTCACCCCTCCACTTT. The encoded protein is CASSPRQGNNSPLHF.

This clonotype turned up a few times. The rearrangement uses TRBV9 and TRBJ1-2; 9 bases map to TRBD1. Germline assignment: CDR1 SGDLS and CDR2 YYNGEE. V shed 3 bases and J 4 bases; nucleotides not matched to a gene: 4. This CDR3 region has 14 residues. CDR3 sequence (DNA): TGTGCCAGCAGCGCGGACAGGGGTCTCTATGGCTACACCTTC. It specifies CASSADRGLYGYTF.

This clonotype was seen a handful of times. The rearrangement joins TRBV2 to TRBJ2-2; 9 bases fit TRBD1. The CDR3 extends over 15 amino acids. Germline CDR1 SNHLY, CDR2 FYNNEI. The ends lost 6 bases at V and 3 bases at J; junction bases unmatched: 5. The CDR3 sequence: CASRTGTGHTGELFF. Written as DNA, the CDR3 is TGTGCCAGCAGAACCGGGACAGGGCACACCGGGGAGCTGTTTTTT.

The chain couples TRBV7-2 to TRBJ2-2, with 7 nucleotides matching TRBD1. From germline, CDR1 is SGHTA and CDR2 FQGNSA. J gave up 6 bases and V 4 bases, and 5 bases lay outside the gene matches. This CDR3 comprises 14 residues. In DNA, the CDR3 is TGTGCCAGCAGCTCACGACAGGGCTCCGGGGAGCTGTTTTTT. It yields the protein CASSSRQGSGELFF.

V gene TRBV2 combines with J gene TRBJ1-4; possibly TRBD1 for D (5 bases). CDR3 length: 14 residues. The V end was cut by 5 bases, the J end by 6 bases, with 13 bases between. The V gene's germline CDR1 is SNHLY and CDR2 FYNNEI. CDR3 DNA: TGTGCCAGCAGTCTCGGCAGGGAGGATGAAAAACTGTTTTTT. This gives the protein CASSLGREDEKLFF.

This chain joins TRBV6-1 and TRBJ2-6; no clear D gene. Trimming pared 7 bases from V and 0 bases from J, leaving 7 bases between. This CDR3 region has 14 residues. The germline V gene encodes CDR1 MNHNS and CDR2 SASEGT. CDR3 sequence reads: CASIRPSGANVLTF. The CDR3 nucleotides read TGTGCCAGCATTAGGCCCTCTGGGGCCAACGTCCTGACTTTC.

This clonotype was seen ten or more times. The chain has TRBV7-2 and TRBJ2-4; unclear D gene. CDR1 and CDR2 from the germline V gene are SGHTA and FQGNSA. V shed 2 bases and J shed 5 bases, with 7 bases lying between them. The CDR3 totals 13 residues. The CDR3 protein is CASSLSRENIQYF. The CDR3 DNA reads TGTGCCAGCAGCTTAAGTCGGGAAAACATTCAGTACTTC. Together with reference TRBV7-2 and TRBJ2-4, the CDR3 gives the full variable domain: GAGVSQSPSNKVTEKGKDVELRCDPISGHTALYWYRQSLGQGLEFLIYFQGNSAPDKSGLPSDRFSAERTGGSVSTLTIQRTQQEDSAVYLCASSLSRENIQYFGAGTRLSVL.

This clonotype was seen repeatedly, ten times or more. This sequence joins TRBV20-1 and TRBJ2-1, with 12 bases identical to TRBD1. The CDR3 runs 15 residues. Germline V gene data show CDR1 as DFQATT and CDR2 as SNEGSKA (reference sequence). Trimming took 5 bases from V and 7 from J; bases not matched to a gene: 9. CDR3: CSAHTGTGGLNEQFF. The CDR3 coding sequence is TGCAGTGCTCACACCGGGACAGGGGGCCTGAATGAGCAGTTCTTC.

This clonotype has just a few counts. The CDR3 reads CASTPPGTYNSPLHF. In DNA, the CDR3 is TGTGCCAGCACCCCCCCAGGGACCTATAATTCACCCCTCCACTTT. The chain employs TRBV27 and TRBJ1-6, with D maybe TRBD1 (5 bases). Trimming left V 7 bases short and J 2 bases short, with 12 bases between. CDR1 MNHEY and CDR2 SMNVEV come from the germline V gene (reference sequence). The CDR3 covers 15 residues.

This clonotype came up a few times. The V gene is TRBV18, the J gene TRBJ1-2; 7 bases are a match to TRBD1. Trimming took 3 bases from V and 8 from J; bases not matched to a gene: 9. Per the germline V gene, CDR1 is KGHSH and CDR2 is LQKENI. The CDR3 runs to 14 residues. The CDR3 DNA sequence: TGTGCCAGCTCACCGACGAACAGGGGTGCGGGCTACACCTTC. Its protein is CASSPTNRGAGYTF.

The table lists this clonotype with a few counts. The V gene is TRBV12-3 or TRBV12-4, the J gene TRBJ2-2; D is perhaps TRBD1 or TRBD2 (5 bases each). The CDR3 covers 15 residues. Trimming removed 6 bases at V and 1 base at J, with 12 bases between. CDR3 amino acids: CASSLGDRNTGELFF. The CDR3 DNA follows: TGTGCCAGCAGCTTGGGAGACAGGAACACCGGGGAGCTGTTTTTT.

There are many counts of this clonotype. The CDR3 protein is CASSPGHTYGYTF. CDR3 DNA: TGTGCCAGCAGTCCGGGACATACGTATGGCTACACCTTC. This chain joins TRBV6-5 and TRBJ1-2, with D perhaps TRBD1 (6 bases). The V gene lost 5 bases and the J gene lost 5 bases, with 12 bases spanning the gap. Per the germline V gene, CDR1 is MNHEY and CDR2 is SVGAGI. The length of the CDR3 is 13 residues.

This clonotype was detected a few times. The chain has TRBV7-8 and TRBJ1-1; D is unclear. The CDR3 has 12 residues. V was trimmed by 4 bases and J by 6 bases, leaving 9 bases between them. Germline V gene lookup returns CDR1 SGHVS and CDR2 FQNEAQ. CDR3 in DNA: TGTGCCAGCAGCTCTGGAGGGTCTGAAGCTTTCTTT. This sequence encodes CASSSGGSEAFF. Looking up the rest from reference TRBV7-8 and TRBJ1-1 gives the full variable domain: GAGVSQSPRYKVAKRGQDVALRCDPISGHVSLFWYQQALGQGPEFLTYFQNEAQLDKSGLPSDRFFAERPEGSVSTLKIQRTQQEDSAVYLCASSSGGSEAFFGQGTRLTVV.

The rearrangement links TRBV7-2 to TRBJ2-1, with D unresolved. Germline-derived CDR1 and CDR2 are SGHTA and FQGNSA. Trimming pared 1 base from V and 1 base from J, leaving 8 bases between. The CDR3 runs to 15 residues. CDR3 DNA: TGTGCCAGCAGCTTAGATTGGCTGTCCTACAATGAGCAGTTCTTC. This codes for CASSLDWLSYNEQFF.

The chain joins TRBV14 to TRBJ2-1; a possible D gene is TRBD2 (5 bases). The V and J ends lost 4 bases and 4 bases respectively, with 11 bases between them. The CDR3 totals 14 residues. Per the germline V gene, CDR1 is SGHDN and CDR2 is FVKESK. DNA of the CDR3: TGTGCCAGCAGCCTCGGACTTTATTACAATGAGCAGTTCTTC. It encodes CASSLGLYYNEQFF.

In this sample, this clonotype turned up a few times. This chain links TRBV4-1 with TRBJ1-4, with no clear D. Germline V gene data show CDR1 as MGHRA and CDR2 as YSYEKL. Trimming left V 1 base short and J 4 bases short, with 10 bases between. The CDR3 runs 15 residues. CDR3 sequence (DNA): TGCGCCAGCAGCCAAGGGGCGTCCTATAATGAAAAACTGTTTTTT. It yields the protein CASSQGASYNEKLFF.

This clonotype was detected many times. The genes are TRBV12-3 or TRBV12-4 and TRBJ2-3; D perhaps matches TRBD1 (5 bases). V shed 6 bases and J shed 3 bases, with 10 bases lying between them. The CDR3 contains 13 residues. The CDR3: CASRRTTTDTQYF. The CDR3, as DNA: TGTGCCAGCAGGAGGACAACTACAGATACGCAGTATTTT.

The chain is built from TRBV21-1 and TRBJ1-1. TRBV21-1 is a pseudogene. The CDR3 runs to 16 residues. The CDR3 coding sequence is TGTGCCAGCAGCAAAGATCCTCGGCAGTTGAACACTGAAGCTTTCTTT. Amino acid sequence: CASSKDPRQLNTEAFF.

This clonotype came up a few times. DNA for the CDR3: TGTGCCAGCAGCCCTTTAAATACGCAGTATTTT. It is translated as CASSPLNTQYF. The genes are TRBV11-2 and TRBJ2-3; no clear D. Germline loops: CDR1 SGHAT, CDR2 FQNNGV. The CDR3 runs 11 residues. The V end was cut by 5 bases, the J end by 7 bases, with 7 bases between.

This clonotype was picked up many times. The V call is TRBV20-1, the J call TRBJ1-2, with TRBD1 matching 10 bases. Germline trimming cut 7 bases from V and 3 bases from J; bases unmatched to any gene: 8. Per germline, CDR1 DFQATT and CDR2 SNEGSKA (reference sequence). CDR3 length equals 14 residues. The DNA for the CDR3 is TGCAGTGGGACAGGGGGAGGGTTATACTATGGCTACACCTTC. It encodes CSGTGGGLYYGYTF.

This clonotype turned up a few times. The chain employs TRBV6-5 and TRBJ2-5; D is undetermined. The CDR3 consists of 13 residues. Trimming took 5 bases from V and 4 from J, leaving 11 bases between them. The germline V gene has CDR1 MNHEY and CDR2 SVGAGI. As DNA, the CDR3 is TGTGCCAGCAGTACGCCCCAGAGAGAGACCCAGTACTTC. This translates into CASSTPQRETQYF.

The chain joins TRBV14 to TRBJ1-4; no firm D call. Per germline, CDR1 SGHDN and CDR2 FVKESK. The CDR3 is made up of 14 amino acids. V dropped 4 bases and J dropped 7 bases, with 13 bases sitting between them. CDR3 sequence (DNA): TGTGCCAGCAGCCGACCCAGTAAGACTGAAAAACTGTTTTTT. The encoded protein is CASSRPSKTEKLFF.